The clone carrying this TCR beta chain was seen at least ten times. Its antigen is not known. Unique molecular identifiers were used in preparing the TCRbeta library. TCRdb reprocessed the PCR reads with MiXCR, giving one entry per CDR3 protein. The data contain 70,000 or so distinct CDR3 sequences, under 13% of them singletons. J gave up 2 bases and V 8 bases, and 6 bases lay outside the gene matches. This CDR3 contains 14 residues. This specimen comes from a study of T-cell reconstitution after alpha-beta-depleted transplantation in children. General study points: The origin of high day-60 TCRbeta diversity in some patients lay in surviving recipient T cells and thymic progenitors. Diversity and T-cell counts at one year after transplant derived mostly from new T cells. As was reported, about two months after transplant, alpha-beta T cells came from several hundred expanded graft clones.

V gene TRBV12-3 or TRBV12-4 combines with J gene TRBJ1-5, with 7 bases matching TRBD1. Sample: PBMCs, taken before TCRalphabeta/CD19-depleted stem cell transplant. The source is a boy younger than 18 with acute myeloid leukemia, due to receive a stem cell transplant. As DNA, the CDR3 is TGTGCCAGCCGAGGGGGCTTGGGCAATCAGCCCCAGCATTTT. Translating gives CASRGGLGNQPQHF.